The 30 T cell receptor beta chains below all came from one sample that was sequenced in a study of a mutant IDH1 vaccine in newly diagnosed glioma (dated by TCRdb to the early 2020s). Library preparation used the immunoSEQ multiplex PCR assay. Held by TCRdb, this immuneACCESS table contains in-frame sequences only and omits some clones. Under half of the omission traces to an unresolved V gene where checked; the cause of the rest is unknown. The sample profile shows 50,000 to 70,000 clones; about 74% of them were found once. Over 4% of the sample is held by the ten biggest clonotypes. These receptors are not linked to any known antigen. This specimen's time point label, interpreted: week 35, safety follow-up. A 20-mer mutant IDH1 peptide at 300 micrograms in Montanide made up each vaccine dose, which was injected subcutaneously together with topical imiquimod. Sequenced here: PBMCs, sampled from a glioma patient whose treatment included an IDH1 peptide vaccine. The receptors were sampled from a man aged 50 to 60 with glioma.

The chain carries TRBV6-5 and TRBJ2-2; no reliable D call. The CDR3 contains 15 residues. The germline V and J ends were trimmed by 4 bases and 0 bases, with 9 bases remaining between them. The V gene's germline CDR1 is MNHEY and CDR2 SVGAGI. The CDR3 region has the DNA TGTGCCAGCAGTTTCATGGGCGCGAACACCGGGGAGCTGTTTTTT. This encodes CASSFMGANTGELFF.

The chain couples TRBV4-1 to TRBJ2-3, with D perhaps matching TRBD2 (7 bases). The V end was cut by 6 bases, the J end by 1 base, with 14 bases between. Germline V gene data show CDR1 as MGHRA and CDR2 as YSYEKL. The CDR3 totals 15 residues. The CDR3 region is CASSDRGAGTDTQYF. CDR3 in DNA: TGCGCCAGCAGTGACCGGGGGGCGGGCACAGATACGCAGTATTTT.

This chain joins TRBV5-1 and TRBJ1-5; no reliable D call. This CDR3 comprises 15 residues. From germline, CDR1 is SGHRS and CDR2 YFSETQ. Trimming cost V 0 bases and J 2 bases, with 9 bases left between them. CDR3 amino acids: CASSLDGAGNQPQHF. The CDR3 nucleotides are TGCGCCAGCAGCTTGGATGGTGCGGGCAATCAGCCCCAGCATTTT.

The chain employs TRBV6-1 and TRBJ1-2; no clear D. This CDR3 contains 12 residues. Germline values: CDR1 MNHNS, CDR2 SASEGT. Trimming took off 5 bases at V and 7 bases at J, with 11 bases between the two ends. CDR3 nucleotide sequence: TGTGCCAGCAGTCTTAGTAATGGTGGCTACACCTTC. Its protein product is CASSLSNGGYTF.

This rearrangement joins TRBV7-9 to TRBJ2-5; D is possibly TRBD2 (6 bases). Trimming removed 4 bases from V and 4 bases from J, with 19 bases in between. The length of the CDR3 is 16 residues. The germline CDR1 and CDR2 sequences are SEHNR and FQNEAQ (reference sequence). The CDR3, as DNA: TGTGCCAGCAGCTCTACCCAAGGACGGGAGAGAGAGACCCAGTACTTC. It specifies CASSSTQGRERETQYF.

The V and J genes are TRBV9 and TRBJ2-1; D perhaps matches TRBD1 (5 bases). CDR3 length: 14 amino acids. Between the trimmed V and J ends, which lost 6 bases and 2 bases, there was a span of 12 bases. The germline gives CDR1 SGDLS, CDR2 YYNGEE. The CDR3 loop is CASNSGLTYNEQFF. The CDR3 nucleotides are TGTGCCAGCAACTCAGGGTTAACCTACAATGAGCAGTTCTTC. The entire variable domain, with the rest obtained from reference TRBV9 and TRBJ2-1, is as follows: DSGVTQTPKHLITATGQRVTLRCSPRSGDLSVYWYQQSLDQGLQFLIQYYNGEERAKGNILERFSAQQFPDLHSELNLSSLELGDSALYFCASNSGLTYNEQFFGPGTRLTVL.

The chain joins TRBV6-1 to TRBJ1-1; a weak D match, TRBD1 (6 bases). Trimming left V 1 base short and J 5 bases short, with 14 bases between. The germline V gene has CDR1 MNHNS and CDR2 SASEGT. The CDR3 extends over 15 amino acids. CDR3 sequence (DNA): TGTGCCAGCAGTGAAGGTGAACAGGGTTTGACTGAAGCTTTCTTT. Translating it yields CASSEGEQGLTEAFF.

The CDR3 protein is CATSLDSNQPQHF. The DNA of the CDR3 is TGTGCCACCAGCCTAGATAGCAATCAGCCCCAGCATTTT. The rearrangement uses TRBV15 and TRBJ1-5; D unresolved. The V gene's germline CDR1 is LNHNV and CDR2 YYDKDF (reference sequence). Trimming pared 5 bases from V and 0 bases from J, leaving 5 bases between. The CDR3 is made up of 13 amino acids.

This clone was detected a few times. V and J are TRBV9 and TRBJ2-3; 9 bases map to TRBD2. In germline, CDR1 is SGDLS, CDR2 YYNGEE. The CDR3 has 15 amino acids. The ends lost 0 bases at V and 5 bases at J; junction bases unmatched: 4. CDR3 residues: CASSVVAGVVDTQYF. In DNA form, the CDR3 reads TGTGCCAGCAGCGTAGTAGCGGGGGTTGTAGATACGCAGTATTTT.

CDR3 DNA: TGTGCCAGTAGGTGGGACAGGGCTTCGGGCTACACCTTC. Its protein is CASRWDRASGYTF. The V gene is TRBV19, the J gene TRBJ1-2; 9 nucleotides line up with TRBD1. The CDR3 spans 13 residues. V lost 6 bases and J lost 8; bases outside the gene matches: 7. The germline V gene has CDR1 LNHDA and CDR2 SQIVND (reference sequence).

The chain employs TRBV2 and TRBJ2-6; TRBD2 agrees at 8 bases. After removal of 10 bases from V and 2 bases from J, the junction contained 4 bases not matched to a gene. The germline gives CDR1 SNHLY, CDR2 FYNNEI. This CDR3 spans 14 amino acids. CDR3 residues: CATGGEAGANVLTF. The CDR3 DNA reads TGTGCCACGGGGGGGGAGGCTGGGGCCAACGTCCTGACTTTC.

The chain combines TRBV15 with TRBJ2-5, with D possibly TRBD1 on 5 matching bases. There are 15 residues in the CDR3. V was clipped by 0 bases and J by 4 bases, with 12 bases between them. Germline assignment: CDR1 LNHNV and CDR2 YYDKDF (reference sequence). CDR3 loop: CATSRDRQKGETQYF. The CDR3, as DNA: TGTGCCACCAGCAGAGATCGACAGAAGGGAGAGACCCAGTACTTC.

This clone came up a few times. The rearrangement links TRBV6-5 to TRBJ1-6; 7 bases align to TRBD1. Germline V lookup: CDR1 MNHEY, CDR2 SVGAGI. This CDR3 contains 16 residues. J was trimmed by 10 bases and V by 0 bases; bases with no gene match: 9. Written as DNA, the CDR3 is TGTGCCAGCAGTTACTCGATCGGCAGGGGGACGTCACCCCTCCACTTT. Its protein product is CASSYSIGRGTSPLHF.

The rearrangement links TRBV20-1 to TRBJ1-5; D remains ambiguous. CDR1 and CDR2 from the germline V gene are DFQATT and SNEGSKA (reference sequence). The V end was cut by 3 bases, the J end by 9 bases, with 9 bases between. This CDR3 has 11 amino acids. The CDR3 region has the DNA TGCAGTGCTAGTTGGCTCGGGCCCCAGCATTTT. Protein: CSASWLGPQHF.

V usage is TRBV28 and J usage is TRBJ1-5; D gene uncertain. V was clipped by 7 bases and J by 0 bases, with 10 bases between them. This CDR3 has 14 residues. CDR1 MDHEN and CDR2 SYDVKM come from the germline V gene. Written as DNA, the CDR3 is TGTGCCAGCACCCAGCGGGATAGCAATCAGCCCCAGCATTTT. It is translated as CASTQRDSNQPQHF. Full variable domain (outside the CDR3, taken from reference TRBV28 and TRBJ1-5): DVKVTQSSRYLVKRTGEKVFLECVQDMDHENMFWYRQDPGLGLRLIYFSYDVKMKEKGDIPEGYSVSREKKERFSLILESASTNQTSMYLCASTQRDSNQPQHFGDGTRLSIL.

This sequence joins TRBV7-9 and TRBJ2-1; D perhaps matches TRBD2 (5 bases). Trimming pared 7 bases from V and 7 bases from J, leaving 8 bases between. Germline values: CDR1 SEHNR, CDR2 FQNEAQ (reference sequence). This CDR3 has 11 amino acids. In DNA form, the CDR3 reads TGTGCCAGCACCCCGGGGAATGAGCAGTTCTTC. The encoded protein is CASTPGNEQFF.

This chain uses TRBV25-1 with TRBJ1-1, with 8 bases fitting TRBD1. The germline V gene encodes CDR1 MGHDK and CDR2 SYGVNS. After removal of 3 bases from V and 2 bases from J, the junction contained 5 bases not matched to a gene. This CDR3 spans 15 amino acids. The CDR3 DNA reads TGTGCCAGCAGTGACCCCGGACAGGGCAACACTGAAGCTTTCTTT. It yields the protein CASSDPGQGNTEAFF.

In its sample, this clone was seen once. The chain uses TRBV6-5 and TRBJ1-1; TRBD1 agrees at 7 bases. This CDR3 is built from 16 residues. Germline V gene sequence: CDR1 MNHEY, CDR2 SVGAGI. The V segment lost 1 base and the J segment 1 base; nucleotides outside the gene matches: 6. As DNA, the CDR3 is TGTGCCAGCAGTTACTTGGAAGGGGGCTGGAACACTGAAGCTTTCTTT. It translates to CASSYLEGGWNTEAFF.

The chain combines TRBV10-3 with TRBJ2-7; TRBD1 might be the D (7 bases). Germline V gives CDR1 ENHRY, CDR2 SYGVKD. The CDR3 is 14 amino acids. Trimming shortened V by 4 bases and J by 8 bases, and 18 bases separated the two germline ends. CDR3 residues: CAISVEGTAEKQYF. The CDR3 DNA follows: TGTGCCATCAGTGTGGAGGGGACAGCTGAGAAGCAGTACTTC.

The J gene is TRBJ2-1, the V gene TRBV19; 11 bases fit TRBD1. This CDR3 spans 14 amino acids. Germline CDR1 reads LNHDA; CDR2 reads SQIVND (reference sequence). The V segment lost 8 bases and the J segment 4 bases; nucleotides outside the gene matches: 4. The CDR3 DNA follows: TGTGCCAGTGCGGGGACAGGGGGGTACAATGAGCAGTTCTTC. Its protein product is CASAGTGGYNEQFF.

This chain joins TRBV10-3 and TRBJ1-1; no definite D call. This CDR3 spans 13 amino acids. Looked up from germline, CDR1 is ENHRY and CDR2 is SYGVKD. The V and J ends lost 10 bases and 3 bases respectively, with 15 bases between them. In DNA form, the CDR3 reads TGTGCCAGTCAGGTTCAGGAATACACTGAAGCTTTCTTT. Translation: CASQVQEYTEAFF.

The gene calls are TRBV11-3 and TRBJ2-7; D is uncertain. The CDR3 spans 13 residues. V gave up 2 bases and J gave up 6 bases, with 11 bases separating them. The germline V gene encodes CDR1 SGHNT and CDR2 YENEEA. The CDR3 region has the DNA TGTGCCAGCAGCTTAAGTCCGCCGTCCGAGCAGTACTTC. It is translated as CASSLSPPSEQYF.

This clone is medium-sized within its sample. J is TRBJ1-4 and V is TRBV7-9; no clear D. The V gene's germline CDR1 is SEHNR and CDR2 FQNEAQ (reference sequence). The CDR3 is 14 amino acids. The V gene lost 3 bases and the J gene lost 8 bases, with 13 bases spanning the gap. CDR3 amino acids: CASSFGDSREKLFF. CDR3 nucleotide sequence: TGTGCCAGCAGCTTCGGGGATAGTAGGGAAAAACTGTTTTTT.

A few counts support this clone. The chain uses TRBV7-9 and TRBJ1-2, with D unclear. Germline V lookup: CDR1 SEHNR, CDR2 FQNEAQ (reference sequence). The CDR3 totals 14 residues. With 1 base removed from V and 2 bases from J, the gap between germline ends came to 8 bases. CDR3 nucleotides: TGTGCCAGCAGCTTAGGCAGAGAGAACTATGGCTACACCTTC. It is translated as CASSLGRENYGYTF.

This clone has more than one count but fewer than ten. This chain links TRBV5-6 with TRBJ1-1, with TRBD1 identical over 8 bases. The ends lost 3 bases at V and 12 bases at J; junction bases unmatched: 10. CDR3 length: 13 residues. The germline V gene encodes CDR1 SGHDT and CDR2 YYEEEE. For the CDR3, the DNA is TGTGCCAGCAGCTCGGGACAGGCTAAGATAACTTTCTTT. Its translation is CASSSGQAKITFF.

V and J are TRBV6-5 and TRBJ1-1; perhaps TRBD1 as D (5 bases). Germline-derived CDR1 and CDR2 are MNHEY and SVGAGI. Between the trimmed V and J ends, which lost 6 bases and 0 bases, there was a span of 14 bases. CDR3 size: 15 residues. The CDR3 loop is CASRGQGGMNTEAFF. CDR3 DNA: TGTGCCAGCAGGGGGCAGGGTGGGATGAACACTGAAGCTTTCTTT.

This sequence joins TRBV6-5 and TRBJ1-2, with D tentatively TRBD1 (6 bases). This CDR3 spans 11 amino acids. With 5 bases removed from V and 7 bases from J, the gap between germline ends came to 8 bases. Germline V gene data show CDR1 as MNHEY and CDR2 as SVGAGI. The CDR3, as DNA: TGTGCCAGCAGTCCAGGGGCTGGCTACACCTTC. Its translation is CASSPGAGYTF.

The CDR3 DNA reads as TGTGCCAGCAGTGACGGGCCCTCCTATAATTCACCCCTCCACTTT. Residues: CASSDGPSYNSPLHF. This chain uses TRBV25-1 with TRBJ1-6; the D is unclear. The V end lost 3 bases, the J end lost 0 bases, and 6 bases lay between the germline ends. CDR3 length: 15 amino acids. Germline CDR1 and CDR2: MGHDK and SYGVNS.

In DNA form, the CDR3 reads TGCGCCAGCAGCCAAGGGAGGACAGGGGGCTTTGAGCAGTTCTTC. Its translation is CASSQGRTGGFEQFF. The V gene is TRBV4-3, the J gene TRBJ2-1; TRBD1 aligns across 11 bases. V lost 1 base, J lost 9 bases, and 5 bases stayed unmatched. Germline lookup yields CDR1 LGHNA and CDR2 YSLEER. This CDR3 contains 15 residues.

The sample holds one count of this clone. The rearrangement joins TRBV18 to TRBJ1-5; TRBD1 aligns across 7 bases. Germline CDR1 KGHSH, CDR2 LQKENI. The CDR3 extends over 15 amino acids. V dropped 1 base and J dropped 5; count of bases not matched to a gene: 5. The CDR3 DNA reads as TGTGCCAGCTCACCACGTGGGACAGCGGATCAGCCCCAGCATTTT. Its translation: CASSPRGTADQPQHF.